The next 4 T cell receptor beta chains were all read from a single sample in a study of identical twins. A single record per CDR3 protein comes from TCRdb applying MiXCR to the 5' RACE reads. The sample holds more than 400,000 distinct CDR3 sequences, 13% to 15% seen once. These data also featured in a second study, about yellow fever vaccine responses in identical twins.

Sequences were obtained from CD4+ T cells sorted from blood. The origin of the receptors is a woman between 18 and 29 years old in good health.

This clonotype was seen at least ten times. The CDR3 loop reads CASSGGGLVSYEQYF. CDR3 in DNA: TGTGCCAGCAGTGGGGGGGGACTAGTGTCCTACGAGCAGTACTTC. V gene TRBV28 combines with J gene TRBJ2-7, with TRBD2 identical over 8 bases. This CDR3 is built from 15 residues. The germline V gene encodes CDR1 MDHEN and CDR2 SYDVKM. Trimming removed 5 bases from V and 1 base from J; junction bases left unmatched: 7.

The rearrangement joins TRBV5-1 to TRBJ2-7; 10 bases are shared with TRBD2. There are 14 residues in the CDR3. V shed 4 bases and J 0 bases; nucleotides not matched to a gene: 1. From germline, CDR1 is SGHRS and CDR2 YFSETQ. CDR3 loop: CASSRTSGSYEQYV. For the CDR3, the DNA is TGCGCCAGCAGCCGGACTAGCGGCTCCTACGAGCAGTACGTC.

This clonotype was observed a few times. This chain links TRBV10-3 with TRBJ2-3, with D possibly being TRBD1 (5 bases). The CDR3 runs 14 residues. V lost 1 base to trimming and J lost 4 bases, with 9 bases between them. Germline CDR1 reads ENHRY; CDR2 reads SYGVKD. CDR3 in DNA: TGTGCCATCAGTGAGTTTGCAGGGCCAGATACGCAGTATTTT. Protein: CAISEFAGPDTQYF.

This clonotype has ten or more counts. The chain carries TRBV12-3 or TRBV12-4 and TRBJ2-2; D possibly uses TRBD1 or TRBD2 (5 bases each). The CDR3 runs to 15 residues. V was pared by 3 bases and J by 3 bases, with 11 bases between. CDR3: CASSFMGDHTGELFF. The CDR3 DNA follows: TGTGCCAGCAGTTTTATGGGGGACCACACCGGGGAGCTGTTTTTT.